The 15 T cell receptor beta chains listed next were all sequenced from one sample in a study of blood T cell repertoires in COVID-19. Repertoires were generated with immunoSEQ multiplex PCR, while TCRdb's copy carries only in-frame clones and drops some. The data hold some 48,000 clones, with more than 70% observed a single time. The sample was peripheral blood. These TCRs come from a woman aged 55-69 years with acute or convalescent COVID-19.

The J gene is TRBJ2-1, the V gene TRBV19, with D hard to call. Trimming took 4 bases from V and 0 from J, leaving 19 bases between them. CDR1 is LNHDA, CDR2 SQIVND, per germline (reference sequence). This CDR3 has 18 amino acids. CDR3 in amino acids: CASSTFRLEKSSYNEQFF. The CDR3 DNA sequence: TGTGCCAGTAGTACTTTTCGACTGGAAAAGAGCTCCTACAATGAGCAGTTCTTC.

The rearrangement uses TRBV30 and TRBJ2-5; TRBD2 agrees at 13 bases. The junction had 8 bases not matched to a gene; V was cut back by 2 bases and J by 5 bases. Germline CDR1 reads GTSNPN; CDR2 reads SVGIG (reference sequence). The CDR3 spans 16 residues. The CDR3 sequence is CAWSNGLAGDAETQYF. In DNA, the CDR3 is TGTGCCTGGAGTAACGGACTAGCGGGAGATGCGGAGACCCAGTACTTC.

The rearrangement joins TRBV18 to TRBJ2-5, with TRBD1 identical over 7 bases. Looked up from germline, CDR1 is KGHSH and CDR2 is LQKENI. The CDR3 runs to 14 residues. After removal of 4 bases from V and 2 bases from J, the junction contained 4 bases not matched to a gene. The CDR3 here is CASSHGTEQETQYF. The CDR3 nucleotides are TGTGCCAGCTCACACGGGACAGAACAAGAGACCCAGTACTTC. The whole variable domain, remainder taken from reference TRBV18 and TRBJ2-5, is NAGVMQNPRHLVRRRGQEARLRCSPMKGHSHVYWYRQLPEEGLKFMVYLQKENIIDESGMPKERFSAEFPKEGPSILRIQQVVRGDSAAYFCASSHGTEQETQYFGPGTRLLVL.

The chain has TRBV9 and TRBJ2-1; 10 positions match TRBD2. The CDR3 extends over 16 amino acids. Losses at the gene ends were 4 bases for V and 10 bases for J; bases not matched to a gene: 14. CDR1 is SGDLS and CDR2 is YYNGEE in the germline V gene. CDR3 sequence (DNA): TGTGCCAGCAGCCCTGTAGCGGGAGGATCTCCTTCGGAGCAGTTCTTC. Amino acids: CASSPVAGGSPSEQFF.

This clone showed up just a few times. V gene TRBV5-1 combines with J gene TRBJ2-5; 11 nucleotides match TRBD2. Germline loops: CDR1 SGHRS, CDR2 YFSETQ. V trimming: 3 bases; J trimming: 5 bases; junction bases outside the gene matches: 0. CDR3 length: 13 residues. CDR3 amino acids: CASSWTSGETQYF. CDR3 bases: TGCGCCAGCAGCTGGACTAGCGGGGAGACCCAGTACTTC.

A few counts support this clone. The chain couples TRBV5-1 to TRBJ2-3, with D possibly matching TRBD2 (6 bases). This CDR3 region has 12 residues. Per germline, CDR1 SGHRS and CDR2 YFSETQ. The V and J ends lost 4 bases and 9 bases respectively, with 12 bases between them. The CDR3 region is CASSPRDSTQYF. The CDR3 DNA is TGCGCCAGCAGCCCACGGGACTCAACGCAGTATTTT.

V usage is TRBV4-1 and J usage is TRBJ2-3; 10 bases agree with TRBD1. The CDR3 runs to 17 residues. Trimming took 0 bases from V and 5 from J; bases not matched to a gene: 8. Per the germline V gene, CDR1 is MGHRA and CDR2 is YSYEKL. The CDR3 nucleotides read TGCGCCAGCAGCCAAGAAGGAGGGACAGGGGTTAGAGATACGCAGTATTTT. Its translation: CASSQEGGTGVRDTQYF.

The chain carries TRBV27 and TRBJ2-5, with a possible D match to TRBD2 (5 bases). Germline lookup yields CDR1 MNHEY and CDR2 SMNVEV (reference sequence). V was clipped by 2 bases and J by 5 bases, with 12 bases between them. This CDR3 is 14 amino acids long. The CDR3 sequence is CASSLGSRGETQYF. CDR3 bases: TGTGCCAGCAGTTTAGGCTCCCGAGGGGAGACCCAGTACTTC.

This rearrangement joins TRBV7-3 to TRBJ2-1, with a possible D match to TRBD2 (6 bases). The CDR3 loop spans 16 amino acids. The ends were cut back, 5 bases at V and 7 bases at J, with 21 bases in the middle. The germline gives CDR1 SGHTA, CDR2 FQGTGA. CDR3 DNA sequence: TGTGCCAGCAGCCGAGGGGCGCCCGGGAGTAGGAATGAGCAGTTCTTC. Amino acid sequence: CASSRGAPGSRNEQFF.

This clone was detected a few times. The J gene is TRBJ2-1, the V gene TRBV7-8; TRBD2 might be the D (6 bases). This CDR3 contains 14 residues. Trimming stripped 5 bases from V and 7 bases from J, with 15 bases between. Germline CDR1 is SGHVS and CDR2 is FQNEAQ. The CDR3 DNA is TGTGCCAGCAGCCGTGAAGGACGGGGGAATGAGCAGTTCTTC. Encoded protein: CASSREGRGNEQFF.

The chain recombines TRBV7-2 with TRBJ2-2, with D hard to call. Germline V gene data show CDR1 as SGHTA and CDR2 as FQGNSA. V was pared by 2 bases and J by 5 bases, with 6 bases between. The CDR3 spans 13 residues. DNA for the CDR3: TGTGCCAGCAGCTTACGTCTGACCGGGGAGCTGTTTTTT. Amino acids: CASSLRLTGELFF. The full variable domain, completed using reference TRBV7-2 and TRBJ2-2, is GAGVSQSPSNKVTEKGKDVELRCDPISGHTALYWYRQSLGQGLEFLIYFQGNSAPDKSGLPSDRFSAERTGGSVSTLTIQRTQQEDSAVYLCASSLRLTGELFFGEGSRLTVL.

The chain combines TRBV6-9 with TRBJ2-3; D is possibly TRBD1 (5 bases). The V end was cut by 4 bases, the J end by 5 bases, with 13 bases between. This CDR3 region has 14 residues. Germline V gives CDR1 MNHGY, CDR2 SVAAGI. As DNA, the CDR3 is TGTGCCAGCAGTTGGGGCTGGGGTAAAGATACGCAGTATTTT. It encodes CASSWGWGKDTQYF.

The V and J genes are TRBV5-6 and TRBJ1-1; 7 bases fit TRBD1. The CDR3 extends over 14 amino acids. The germline gives CDR1 SGHDT, CDR2 YYEEEE. Unmatched junction bases numbered 5, after V lost 5 bases and J lost 1 base. The CDR3 is CASRHRGQNTEAFF. The CDR3 nucleotides are TGTGCCAGCAGGCACAGGGGACAGAACACTGAAGCTTTCTTT. The entire variable domain, with the rest obtained from reference TRBV5-6 and TRBJ1-1, is as follows: DAGVTQSPTHLIKTRGQQVTLRCSPKSGHDTVSWYQQALGQGPQFIFQYYEEEERQRGNFPDRFSGHQFPNYSSELNVNALLLGDSALYLCASRHRGQNTEAFFGQGTRLTVV.

The chain recombines TRBV27 with TRBJ1-5; possible D gene TRBD1, 5 bases. The CDR3 has 16 amino acids. Between the trimmed V and J ends, which lost 4 bases and 0 bases, there was a span of 13 bases. Germline-derived CDR1 and CDR2 are MNHEY and SMNVEV (reference sequence). In DNA form, the CDR3 reads TGTGCCAGCAGTTCTCAGTGGGGGGGTAGCAATCAGCCCCAGCATTTT. It encodes CASSSQWGGSNQPQHF.

The chain links TRBV11-2 to TRBJ1-5; D is uncertain. Trimming took off 7 bases at V and 2 bases at J, with 18 bases between the two ends. Germline V CDR1 and CDR2: SGHAT, FQNNGV. The CDR3 spans 16 residues. In nucleotides, the CDR3 is TGTGCCAGCACCCCGAAGAGGGTTGACGGCAATCAGCCCCAGCATTTT. Protein product: CASTPKRVDGNQPQHF.